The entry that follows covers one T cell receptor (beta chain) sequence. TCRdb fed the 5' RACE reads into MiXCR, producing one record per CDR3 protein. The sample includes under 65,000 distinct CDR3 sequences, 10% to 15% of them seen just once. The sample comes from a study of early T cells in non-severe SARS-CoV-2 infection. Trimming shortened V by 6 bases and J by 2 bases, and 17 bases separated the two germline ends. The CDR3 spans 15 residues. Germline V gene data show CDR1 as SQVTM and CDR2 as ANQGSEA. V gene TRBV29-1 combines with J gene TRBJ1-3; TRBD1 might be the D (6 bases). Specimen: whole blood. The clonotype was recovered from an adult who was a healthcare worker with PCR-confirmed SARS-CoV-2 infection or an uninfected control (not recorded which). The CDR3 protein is CSVDVTGSPGNTIYF. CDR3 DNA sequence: TGCAGCGTGGACGTCACAGGGAGCCCTGGAAACACCATATATTTT. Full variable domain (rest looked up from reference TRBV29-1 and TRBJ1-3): SAVISQKPSRDICQRGTSLTIQCQVDSQVTMMFWYRQQPGQSLTLIATANQGSEATYESGFVIDKFPISRPNLTFSTLTVSNMSPEDSSIYLCSVDVTGSPGNTIYFGEGSWLTVV.